Each of the 24 T cell receptor beta chains below was sequenced from the same sample in a study of blood T cell repertoires in COVID-19. Assay used: immunoSEQ multiplex PCR; TCRdb lists only in-frame clones, some missing. The sample holds fewer than 150,000 clones; around four fifths are singletons and the top ten take 9.5% to 13%. Material for sequencing was peripheral blood. All receptors derive from a man between 60 and 75 years old who had recovered from COVID-19.

This clone appeared a single time. CDR3 nucleotide sequence: TGTGCCAGCAGCGACCTGAAGGGGGGGACAGATACGCAGTATTTT. Encoded protein: CASSDLKGGTDTQYF. This chain connects TRBV9 to TRBJ2-3; the D gene is possibly TRBD2 (7 bases). Per germline, CDR1 SGDLS and CDR2 YYNGEE. There are 15 residues in the CDR3. V was trimmed by 3 bases and J by 3 bases, leaving 14 bases between them.

The chain employs TRBV7-6 and TRBJ2-2, with 15 bases lining up with TRBD2. CDR3 length: 20 residues. The junction had 11 bases not matched to a gene; V was cut back by 2 bases and J by 4 bases. CDR1 is SGHVS, CDR2 FNYEAQ, per germline. The CDR3 sequence is CASSLKARGTSGGSTGELFF. The CDR3 nucleotides read TGTGCCAGCAGCTTAAAGGCTAGAGGGACTAGCGGGGGGTCCACCGGGGAGCTGTTTTTT.

The V gene is TRBV3-1 (or the pseudogene TRBV3-2), the J gene TRBJ2-5; weak D call: TRBD1 (6 bases). The CDR3 totals 17 residues. Germline-derived CDR1 and CDR2 are LGHDT and YNNKEL (reference sequence). V lost 3 bases and J 5 bases, leaving 22 bases between the germline ends. As DNA, the CDR3 is TGTGCCAGCAGCCATGGGGGCAGGGCTTTAATTGGGGAGACCCAGTACTTC. Its protein is CASSHGGRALIGETQYF.

The chain links TRBV11-3 to TRBJ2-1, with TRBD2 as a possible D gene (7 bases). Trimming removed 8 bases from V and 9 bases from J, with 14 bases in between. Germline V gene sequence: CDR1 SGHNT, CDR2 YENEEA. The CDR3 runs to 12 residues. The CDR3 coding sequence is TGTGCCAGCGAAGGGGGGGGCCGTGAGCAGTTCTTC. Its translation: CASEGGGREQFF.

This clone was seen once. The chain has TRBV3-1 (or the pseudogene TRBV3-2) and TRBJ1-1, with D hard to call. The CDR3 runs to 15 residues. The germline CDR1 and CDR2 sequences are LGHDT and YNNKEL (reference sequence). Trimming stripped 0 bases from V and 0 bases from J, with 8 bases between. The CDR3 sequence is CASSQDPSVNTEAFF. DNA of the CDR3: TGTGCCAGCAGCCAAGACCCAAGCGTGAACACTGAAGCTTTCTTT.

The J gene is TRBJ2-7, the V gene TRBV11-2, with 10 bases identical to TRBD1. Looked up from germline, CDR1 is SGHAT and CDR2 is FQNNGV. The CDR3 spans 16 residues. V shed 1 base and J 1 base; nucleotides not matched to a gene: 4. The CDR3 is CASSLALGQGSYEQYF. The CDR3 DNA reads as TGTGCCAGCAGCTTAGCCCTGGGACAGGGGTCCTACGAGCAGTACTTC.

This clone has more than one count but fewer than ten. The chain joins TRBV5-5 to TRBJ1-6; maybe TRBD1 (5 bases). The germline V gene encodes CDR1 SGHKS and CDR2 YYEKEE (reference sequence). The CDR3 covers 14 residues. V lost 2 bases and J 8 bases, leaving 11 bases between the germline ends. The CDR3 bases are TGTGCCAGCAGCTTTACGGCGGGGGATTCACCCCTCCACTTT. Its protein product is CASSFTAGDSPLHF.

The rearrangement joins TRBV6-5 to TRBJ2-7; D gene unclear. V was clipped by 0 bases and J by 6 bases, with 9 bases between them. The V gene's germline CDR1 is MNHEY and CDR2 SVGAGI. The CDR3 contains 13 residues. The CDR3 coding sequence is TGTGCCAGCAGTTACTCAAGTGACACCGAGCAGTACTTC. It codes for CASSYSSDTEQYF.

The chain employs TRBV9 and TRBJ2-7; weak D call: TRBD1 (6 bases). The V and J ends lost 3 bases and 2 bases respectively, with 15 bases between them. The length of the CDR3 is 15 residues. Per the germline V gene, CDR1 is SGDLS and CDR2 is YYNGEE. The CDR3 region has the DNA TGTGCCAGCAGCGCTTCCGGGACACCGACCTACGAGCAGTACTTC. This encodes CASSASGTPTYEQYF.

V is TRBV9 and J is TRBJ2-2, with 7 nucleotides matching TRBD1. Germline CDR1 SGDLS, CDR2 YYNGEE. This CDR3 spans 18 amino acids. Trimming at V came to 1 base and at J to 5 bases, leaving 14 bases not matched to a gene. The CDR3 is CASSVTVRTGSGTGELFF. The DNA of the CDR3 is TGTGCCAGCAGCGTAACCGTTAGGACAGGCTCGGGGACCGGGGAGCTGTTTTTT. The whole variable domain, filled in from reference TRBV9 and TRBJ2-2, reads DSGVTQTPKHLITATGQRVTLRCSPRSGDLSVYWYQQSLDQGLQFLIQYYNGEERAKGNILERFSAQQFPDLHSELNLSSLELGDSALYFCASSVTVRTGSGTGELFFGEGSRLTVL.

This clone appeared once. J is TRBJ2-1 and V is TRBV19; possibly TRBD1 for D (6 bases). The CDR3 has 13 residues. The V end lost 6 bases, the J end lost 8 bases, and 14 bases lay between the germline ends. CDR1 and CDR2 from the germline V gene are LNHDA and SQIVND (reference sequence). The CDR3, as DNA: TGTGCCAGTAGGGGGGCGACGTTCGATGAGCAGTTCTTC. Protein: CASRGATFDEQFF.

The chain joins TRBV28 to TRBJ2-7; TRBD1 aligns across 7 bases. CDR1 is MDHEN, CDR2 SYDVKM, per germline. CDR3 length equals 15 residues. Trimming cost V 6 bases and J 0 bases; bases outside gene matches: 8. The CDR3 loop is CASSYNRGPSYEQYF. In DNA, the CDR3 is TGTGCCAGCAGCTATAACAGGGGCCCCTCCTACGAGCAGTACTTC.

The chain joins TRBV4-3 to TRBJ1-2, with 9 positions matching TRBD1. Germline assignment: CDR1 LGHNA and CDR2 YSLEER. V shed 3 bases, J shed 8 bases, and the junction held 7 bases outside the gene matches. The CDR3 totals 14 residues. As DNA, the CDR3 is TGCGCCAGCAGCCAGGACGGGACAGGGCAAGGCTACACCTTC. Its protein is CASSQDGTGQGYTF.

This clone appeared many times. The chain uses TRBV2 and TRBJ1-4; 9 bases align to TRBD1. After removal of 4 bases from V and 8 bases from J, the junction contained 14 bases not matched to a gene. There are 17 residues in the CDR3. Germline assignment: CDR1 SNHLY and CDR2 FYNNEI. As DNA, the CDR3 is TGTGCCAGCAGTGGGTCCCGGGACAGGGTTTCTAGAGAAAAACTGTTTTTT. Amino acid sequence: CASSGSRDRVSREKLFF.

V gene TRBV27 combines with J gene TRBJ2-3; 8 bases map to TRBD2. V trimming: 5 bases; J trimming: 3 bases; junction bases outside the gene matches: 7. The germline gives CDR1 MNHEY, CDR2 SMNVEV (reference sequence). This CDR3 comprises 15 residues. The CDR3 DNA reads TGTGCCAGCAGTGCCTCGGGAGGGCCAACAGATACGCAGTATTTT. Its translation is CASSASGGPTDTQYF.

The sample holds a few counts of this clone. The chain joins TRBV6-5 to TRBJ2-4; weak D call: TRBD1 (5 bases). The V end was cut by 5 bases, the J end by 5 bases, with 16 bases between. Germline V gene lookup returns CDR1 MNHEY and CDR2 SVGAGI. CDR3 length equals 15 residues. As DNA, the CDR3 is TGTGCCAGCAGTCCCCTGGACACGCGCGAAAACATTCAGTACTTC. Protein product: CASSPLDTRENIQYF.

The chain joins TRBV5-1 to TRBJ2-2; D might be TRBD1 (7 bases). This CDR3 comprises 19 residues. V was shortened by 1 base and J by 5 bases, with 24 bases between the two germline ends. The germline V gene has CDR1 SGHRS and CDR2 YFSETQ. CDR3 bases: TGCGCCAGCAGCTTGCAAGGACAGGAGTGGGGGGCGCGGACCGGGGAGCTGTTTTTT. Its translation is CASSLQGQEWGARTGELFF.

The CDR3 loop is CASSFGQDGEQYF. The CDR3 nucleotides are TGCGCCAGCAGCTTTGGACAGGACGGCGAGCAGTACTTC. This chain connects TRBV5-1 to TRBJ2-7, with 7 bases lining up with TRBD1. The CDR3 covers 13 residues. Looked up from germline, CDR1 is SGHRS and CDR2 is YFSETQ. After removal of 2 bases from V and 6 bases from J, the junction contained 5 bases not matched to a gene.

The chain recombines TRBV4-1 with TRBJ2-7, with 7 bases fitting TRBD1. The CDR3 consists of 15 residues. Germline CDR1 reads MGHRA; CDR2 reads YSYEKL. The V gene end was trimmed by 1 base and the J gene end by 0 bases; junction bases not matched to a gene: 3. The chain's CDR3 is CASSQGQGNSYEQYF. CDR3 nucleotide sequence: TGCGCCAGCAGCCAAGGACAGGGAAACTCCTACGAGCAGTACTTC.

This rearrangement joins TRBV10-3 to TRBJ2-1; 9 bases agree with TRBD2. The CDR3 runs 16 residues. Germline-derived CDR1 and CDR2 are ENHRY and SYGVKD. Trimming removed 3 bases from V and 13 bases from J; junction bases left unmatched: 16. DNA for the CDR3: TGTGCCATCAGTGATGGGGGGCTAGCGGGACCTGATCAACAGTTCTTC. The encoded protein is CAISDGGLAGPDQQFF.

The chain uses TRBV11-1 and TRBJ2-5; the D is unclear. Germline CDR1 is SGHAT and CDR2 is FQDESV (reference sequence). Trimming took off 2 bases at V and 4 bases at J, with 5 bases between the two ends. This CDR3 is 12 amino acids long. Here the CDR3 reads CASSLLGETQYF. The DNA of the CDR3 is TGTGCCAGCAGCTTACTAGGAGAGACCCAGTACTTC.

The gene calls are TRBV10-3 and TRBJ2-3; D ambiguous. Trimming stripped 2 bases from V and 1 base from J, with 10 bases between. The CDR3 spans 15 residues. Germline values: CDR1 ENHRY, CDR2 SYGVKD. CDR3 protein: CAISEGGPRTDTQYF. CDR3 nucleotides: TGTGCCATCAGTGAGGGCGGCCCACGCACAGATACGCAGTATTTT.

The chain carries TRBV7-2 and TRBJ2-6; D remains ambiguous. The V gene's germline CDR1 is SGHTA and CDR2 FQGNSA. CDR3 size: 16 residues. V lost 1 base, J lost 0 bases, and 7 bases lay in between. CDR3 nucleotides: TGTGCCAGCAGCTTAGTATGGAGCTCTGGGGCCAACGTCCTGACTTTC. It encodes CASSLVWSSGANVLTF.

This clone has only one observation. J is TRBJ1-1 and V is TRBV4-1, with D unresolved. V was trimmed by 8 bases and J by 3 bases, leaving 16 bases between them. Germline CDR1 reads MGHRA; CDR2 reads YSYEKL. This CDR3 region has 14 residues. The CDR3 coding sequence is TGCGCCAGCGCCGCCCTAGCCGTGTACACTGAAGCTTTCTTT. Translated, it gives CASAALAVYTEAFF.